This paragraph reports one T cell receptor beta chain. Its antigen is not known. The data stem from a study of PD-1 blockade in classical Hodgkin lymphoma. The table came from immunoSEQ multiplex PCR; TCRdb's copy has only in-frame clones and leaves some out. The sample lists 100,000 to 120,000 clones, roughly nine tenths occurring once. Every patient relapsed after autologous stem cell transplantation, and brentuximab vedotin exposure varied. Best responses were complete response, partial response or progressive disease. Study-level results: Reported baseline diversity: healthy donors highest, relapsed/refractory patients lowest.

Sample: peripheral blood mononuclear cells (PBMCs), taken before the second cycle of nivolumab. The sequence derives from a human donor with classical Hodgkin lymphoma.

The DNA of the CDR3 is TGTGCCAGCAGTTCCGCCCGCCATCAGGGGCCCACTGAAGCTTTCTTT. Protein sequence: CASSSARHQGPTEAFF. This chain uses TRBV6-5 with TRBJ1-1; D might be TRBD1 (6 bases). V was clipped by 4 bases and J by 4 bases, with 19 bases between them. Germline V gives CDR1 MNHEY, CDR2 SVGAGI. This CDR3 has 16 residues.